What follows are 9 T cell receptor beta chains derived from one specimen sequenced in a study of blood T cell repertoires in COVID-19. The assay was immunoSEQ multiplex PCR, and TCRdb's table has in-frame clones only and misses some. The table records approximately 35,000 clones, approximately 86% of them present only once. The sequenced material came from peripheral blood. Receptor source: a woman in her seventies with active COVID-19.

V is TRBV7-9 and J is TRBJ1-1, with D hard to call. V gave up 6 bases and J gave up 5 bases, with 10 bases separating them. Germline assignment: CDR1 SEHNR and CDR2 FQNEAQ (reference sequence). CDR3 length: 12 residues. The DNA for the CDR3 is TGTGCCAGCAGTGCCACAGCTACTGAAGCTTTCTTT. Its translation: CASSATATEAFF.

CDR3 sequence: CASSTGTPNEQFF. The CDR3 DNA follows: TGTGCCAGCAGTACCGGGACACCCAATGAGCAGTTCTTC. The chain combines TRBV11-2 with TRBJ2-1; possibly TRBD1 for D (6 bases). This CDR3 is 13 amino acids long. The V and J ends lost 6 bases and 6 bases respectively, with 12 bases between them. Germline V lookup: CDR1 SGHAT, CDR2 FQNNGV. Full variable domain (rest looked up from reference TRBV11-2 and TRBJ2-1): EAGVAQSPRYKIIEKRQSVAFWCNPISGHATLYWYQQILGQGPKLLIQFQNNGVVDDSQLPKDRFSAERLKGVDSTLKIQPAKLEDSAVYLCASSTGTPNEQFFGPGTRLTVL.

This chain connects TRBV9 to TRBJ2-3; 7 bases match TRBD2. Germline lookup yields CDR1 SGDLS and CDR2 YYNGEE. V lost 0 bases and J lost 2; bases outside the gene matches: 6. The CDR3 has 16 residues. CDR3: CASSVASGTNTDTQYF. The CDR3 DNA sequence: TGTGCCAGCAGCGTAGCTAGCGGAACAAACACAGATACGCAGTATTTT.

The chain has TRBV11-3 and TRBJ2-7; 7 bases are a match to TRBD2. Germline V gene data show CDR1 as SGHNT and CDR2 as YENEEA. The CDR3 contains 16 residues. Trimming cost V 3 bases and J 2 bases; bases outside gene matches: 10. Here the CDR3 reads CASSFDLRRGTYEQYF. As DNA, the CDR3 is TGTGCCAGCAGCTTCGACCTCCGGCGGGGGACCTACGAGCAGTACTTC. The full variable domain, rest sourced from reference TRBV11-3 and TRBJ2-7, is EAGVVQSPRYKIIEKKQPVAFWCNPISGHNTLYWYLQNLGQGPELLIRYENEEAVDDSQLPKDRFSAERLKGVDSTLKIQPAELGDSAVYLCASSFDLRRGTYEQYFGPGTRLTVT.

This rearrangement joins TRBV2 to TRBJ1-1; weak D call: TRBD1 (5 bases). Trimming took 5 bases from V and 4 from J, leaving 14 bases between them. Germline V gives CDR1 SNHLY, CDR2 FYNNEI. This CDR3 is built from 14 residues. The CDR3 here is CASSPRALATEAFF. CDR3 nucleotide sequence: TGTGCCAGCAGTCCCAGGGCTTTAGCCACTGAAGCTTTCTTT. Variable domain in full (rest from reference TRBV2 and TRBJ1-1): EPEVTQTPSHQVTQMGQEVILRCVPISNHLYFYWYRQILGQKVEFLVSFYNNEISEKSEIFDDQFSVERPDGSNFTLKIRSTKLEDSAMYFCASSPRALATEAFFGQGTRLTVV.

This clone was recorded a few times. The V call is TRBV7-8, the J call TRBJ2-7; D perhaps matches TRBD2 (5 bases). Between the trimmed V and J ends, which lost 0 bases and 1 base, there was a span of 13 bases. The CDR3 totals 16 residues. Germline values: CDR1 SGHVS, CDR2 FQNEAQ. Here the CDR3 DNA reads TGTGCCAGCAGCTTAGCGAGCGGATATCTTTCCTACGAGCAGTACTTC. It translates to CASSLASGYLSYEQYF.

The CDR3 DNA follows: TGTGCCAGTAGCTTGTATCACCAGGGGACAACTGAAGCTTTCTTT. It codes for CASSLYHQGTTEAFF. This rearrangement joins TRBV19 to TRBJ1-1, with a tentative D call TRBD1 (6 bases). This CDR3 region has 15 residues. Germline CDR1 and CDR2: LNHDA and SQIVND (reference sequence). Deletions cut 6 bases from V and 5 bases from J, with 19 bases between.

This rearrangement joins TRBV12-5 to TRBJ2-2; 9 positions agree with TRBD1. Germline V gene data show CDR1 as LGHNT and CDR2 as FRNRAP. This CDR3 spans 14 amino acids. The V gene end was trimmed by 8 bases and the J gene end by 5 bases; junction bases not matched to a gene: 6. CDR3 loop: CASKGQGRTGELFF. The CDR3, as DNA: TGTGCTAGTAAGGGACAGGGTCGGACCGGGGAGCTGTTTTTT.

The chain has TRBV18 and TRBJ2-1; 9 bases match TRBD2. Germline trimming cut 5 bases from V and 8 bases from J; bases unmatched to any gene: 13. The CDR3 is 16 amino acids. Germline V lookup: CDR1 KGHSH, CDR2 LQKENI. The CDR3 loop reads CASSVAAGGRWDEQFF. The CDR3 nucleotides read TGTGCCAGCTCAGTCGCTGCGGGGGGGCGATGGGATGAGCAGTTCTTC.